These 2 T cell receptor beta chains originate from one sample sequenced in a study of patients and donors after allogeneic stem cell transplantation (dated by TCRdb to about 2020). Libraries came from RT-PCR. TCRdb names NextSeq 550 as the instrument used. TCRdb passed the public sequencing reads through fastp at Q25 and MiXCR, retaining productive beta sequences. Each CDR3 protein appears once, grouped with its most common genes and DNA. This sample holds about a million distinct CDR3 sequences; 18% were observed only once. The ten biggest clones cover 5% to 7.5% of the sample. Input material: blood, either unsorted or a sorted T cell fraction (not recorded which). Receptors were obtained from a human donor who was either an allogeneic HSCT recipient or a stem cell or donor lymphocyte infusion donor (not recorded which). It is not recorded whose cells these are; they may come from a transplant donor.

Only a few counts were recorded for this clonotype. CDR3 DNA: TGTGCCAGCAGAGAAGGGGGCGCGGCCACTGAAGCTTTCTTT. This sequence encodes CASREGGAATEAFF. The chain has TRBV6-2 or TRBV6-3 and TRBJ1-1, with 7 bases identical to TRBD1. The CDR3 extends over 14 amino acids. V lost 6 bases, J lost 4 bases, and 8 bases stayed unmatched. Germline V gene data show CDR1 as MNHEY and CDR2 as SVGEGT.

The chain couples TRBV20-1 to TRBJ2-1; TRBD2 matches 12 bases. The CDR3 is 12 residues long. Germline V gene lookup returns CDR1 DFQATT and CDR2 SNEGSKA (reference sequence). Trimming removed 6 bases from V and 10 bases from J; junction bases left unmatched: 4. The CDR3 spells CSARTSGIEQFF. CDR3 in DNA: TGCAGTGCCCGGACTAGCGGGATCGAGCAGTTCTTC.